This T cell receptor beta chain emerged from a study of blood T cell repertoires in COVID-19. Study details: Collection of acute and convalescent COVID-19 samples took place in the United States, Italy and Spain.

The Seattle patients joined while their infection was active and were tracked longitudinally afterward. The CDR3 covers 14 residues. Germline V gene lookup returns CDR1 SSHAT and CDR2 FNYEAQ (reference sequence). The assay was immunoSEQ multiplex PCR, and TCRdb's table has in-frame clones only and misses some. The sample has 250,000 to 300,000 clones, 88% seen once. This TCR was sampled from a woman under 40 with COVID-19, enrolled during active disease. Sequencing was performed on peripheral blood. This rearrangement joins TRBV7-7 to TRBJ2-7; 7 bases align to TRBD1. CDR3 residues: CAPGRGRKNYEQYF. The CDR3 DNA sequence: TGTGCGCCCGGTAGGGGGCGCAAGAACTACGAGCAGTACTTC. The whole variable domain, filled in from reference TRBV7-7 and TRBJ2-7, reads GAGVSQSPRYKVTKRGQDVTLRCDPISSHATLYWYQQALGQGPEFLTYFNYEAQPDKSGLPSDRFSAERPEGSISTLTIQRTEQRDSAMYRCAPGRGRKNYEQYFGPGTRLTVT.